These T cell receptor beta chains were read from a single sample in a study of blood T cell repertoires in COVID-19. Clones were sequenced by immunoSEQ multiplex PCR, and TCRdb holds only the in-frame ones, with some missing. The sample carries more than 250,000 clones, around nine tenths recorded once. What was sequenced was PBMCs or T cells enriched from blood (not recorded which). Every receptor here comes from a woman aged 18-29 years who had recovered from COVID-19. Each CDR3 is given with its conserved first and last residue. The D gene is left open where the match is weak. Rows give clone size only sometimes, using once, few, many, or a class for an expanded clone.

v_gene,d_gene,j_gene,abundance,CDR3nt,CDR3aa
TRBV5-4,.,TRBJ1-5,many,TGTGCCAGCAGCGGGGGCCCCAATCAGCCCCAGCATTTT,CASSGGPNQPQHF
TRBV30,.,TRBJ2-3,.,TGTGCCTGGAGTGTAGGAGGCAGTCCAGATACGCAGTATTTT,CAWSVGGSPDTQYF
TRBV9,.,TRBJ2-1,once,TGTGCCAGCAGCTCAGGGACATCTGACAATGAGCAGTTCTTC,CASSSGTSDNEQFF
TRBV28,TRBD2,TRBJ2-3,.,TGTGCCAGCAGCCAACAACTAGCGGGAGGGTATGATACGCAGTATTTT,CASSQQLAGGYDTQYF
TRBV2,.,TRBJ2-5,.,TGTGCCAGCACCAGTGGCGGCCAAGAGACCCAGTACTTC,CASTSGGQETQYF
TRBV19,TRBD2,TRBJ2-1,.,TGTGCCAGTAGTATTATGCTAGCGGGATACAATGAGCAGTTCTTC,CASSIMLAGYNEQFF
TRBV4-1,.,TRBJ1-2,.,TGCGCCAGCAGCCAAGACAATCAGGGCGCCTATGGCTACACCTTC,CASSQDNQGAYGYTF
TRBV30,.,TRBJ1-1,.,TGTGCCTGGGGCCAAGCGGGGGAGAACACTGAAGCTTTCTTT,CAWGQAGENTEAFF
TRBV5-8,.,TRBJ2-1,.,TGTGCCAGCAGCCTGATGGGGCCCTACAATGAGCAGTTCTTC,CASSLMGPYNEQFF
TRBV7-2,.,TRBJ1-1,.,TGTGCCAGCAGCTTAATACAGGCCCATGGTGAAGCTTTCTTT,CASSLIQAHGEAFF
TRBV3-1/TRBV3-2,TRBD1,TRBJ2-2,.,TGTGCCAGCAGCCAAGGGGAACAGGGGCTCGTCACCGGGGAGCTGTTTTTT,CASSQGEQGLVTGELFF
TRBV6-5,TRBD1,TRBJ1-4,.,TGTGCCAGCAGGCCCAGACAGGGGCCGAGGGAAAAACTGTTTTTT,CASRPRQGPREKLFF
TRBV9,TRBD1,TRBJ2-5,.,TGTGCCAGCAGCCCTGACAGGGGGCGGGAGACCCAGTACTTC,CASSPDRGRETQYF
TRBV7-5,.,TRBJ1-6,.,TGTGTCAGAAGTCCGACAGAGTATAATTCACCCCTCCACTTT,CVRSPTEYNSPLHF
TRBV2,TRBD1,TRBJ2-3,few,TGTGCCACCTCTCTGACAGGGGGTCACACAGATACGCAGTATTTT,CATSLTGGHTDTQYF
TRBV5-1,TRBD2,TRBJ2-1,.,TGCGCCAGCAGCTCTTCCCTTACTAGCGGGAGGGCCACCTACAATGAGCAGTTCTTC,CASSSSLTSGRATYNEQFF
TRBV7-9,TRBD2,TRBJ2-7,.,TGTGCCAGCAGCGGGACTAGCGGACCCTACGAGCAGTACTTC,CASSGTSGPYEQYF
TRBV30,TRBD1,TRBJ1-5,.,TGTGCCTGGGGGGGACCCGGACAGGGGGCCCAGCCCCAGCATTTT,CAWGGPGQGAQPQHF